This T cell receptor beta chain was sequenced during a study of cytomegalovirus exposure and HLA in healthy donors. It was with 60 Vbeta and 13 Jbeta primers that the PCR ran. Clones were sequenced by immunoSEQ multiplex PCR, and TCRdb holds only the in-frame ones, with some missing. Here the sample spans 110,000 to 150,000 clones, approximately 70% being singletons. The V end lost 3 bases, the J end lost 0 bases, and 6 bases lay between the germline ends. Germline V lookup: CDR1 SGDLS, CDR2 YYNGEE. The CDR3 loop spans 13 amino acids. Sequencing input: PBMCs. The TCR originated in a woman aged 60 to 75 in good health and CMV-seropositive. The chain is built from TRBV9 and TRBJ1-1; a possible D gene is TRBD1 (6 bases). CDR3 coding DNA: TGTGCCAGCAGCGACAGGGTGAACACTGAAGCTTTCTTT. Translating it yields CASSDRVNTEAFF.